This T cell receptor (beta chain) was captured by sequencing in a study of PD-L1 blockade in urothelial cancer. Study-wide background: Men with urothelial cancer arising in the bladder made up about 85% of the roughly 29 patients. Median blood clonality was roughly 0.087, with 86,000 or so unique TCRs.

Whole-study findings and limits: Durable-benefit patients had greater expansion of tumor-associated blood clones at 3 weeks.

Germline CDR1 reads LNHDA; CDR2 reads SQIVND (reference sequence). The CDR3 is made up of 13 amino acids. The table came from immunoSEQ multiplex PCR; TCRdb's copy has only in-frame clones and leaves some out. Found here are about 130,000 clones, about four fifths of them singletons; the top ten hold 2.5% to 4%. The time point is: pretreatment peripheral blood. Turning to this clone: Its antigen is still unknown. One junction end disagrees with the germline gene, perhaps due to a read error.

The sample was PBMCs, taken around atezolizumab (anti-PD-L1) treatment. The J gene is TRBJ1-2, the V gene TRBV19; 9 bases match TRBD1. The TCR was taken from a man aged 50-60 years with urothelial cancer. CDR3 DNA sequence: TGTGCGAGTAGGGGACAGGGCGACTATGGCTACACCTTC. Translated, it gives CASRGQGDYGYTF.